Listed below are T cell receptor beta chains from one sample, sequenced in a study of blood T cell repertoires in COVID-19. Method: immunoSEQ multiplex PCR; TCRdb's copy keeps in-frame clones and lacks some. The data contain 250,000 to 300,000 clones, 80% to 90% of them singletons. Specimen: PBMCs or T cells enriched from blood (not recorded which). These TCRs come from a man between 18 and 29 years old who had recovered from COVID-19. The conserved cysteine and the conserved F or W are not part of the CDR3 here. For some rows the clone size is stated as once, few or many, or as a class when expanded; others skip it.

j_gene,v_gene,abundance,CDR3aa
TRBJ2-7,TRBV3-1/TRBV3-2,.,ASSQASTGQGAYEQY
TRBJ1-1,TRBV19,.,ASSTMTGMNTEAF
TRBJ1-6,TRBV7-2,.,ASSLVGAPLH
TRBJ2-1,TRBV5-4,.,ASRSGGPFDEQF
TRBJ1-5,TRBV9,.,ASSKDRVGQPQH
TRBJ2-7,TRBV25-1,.,ASRGTGGPYEQY
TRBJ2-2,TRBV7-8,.,ASSRLRQGITGELF
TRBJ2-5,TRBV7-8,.,ASSLRGVLAGGPKETQY
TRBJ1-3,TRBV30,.,AWTQASGNTIY
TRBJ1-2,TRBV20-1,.,SASIQGRLNYGYT
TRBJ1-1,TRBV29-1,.,SVVSSTEAF
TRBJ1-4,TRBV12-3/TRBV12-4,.,ASSGQQGKLF
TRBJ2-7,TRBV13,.,ASSPSSGRAYEQY
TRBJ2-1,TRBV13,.,ASSQGPSGIYNEQF
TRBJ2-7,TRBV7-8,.,ASSVRFYEQY
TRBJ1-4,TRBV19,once,ASSPQASMGEKLF
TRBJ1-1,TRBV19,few,ASRARGVGNTEAF
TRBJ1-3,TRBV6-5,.,ASSYTLGSSGNTIY
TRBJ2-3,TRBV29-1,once,SVETGVLDTQY
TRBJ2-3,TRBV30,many,AWSLAVTSTDTQY
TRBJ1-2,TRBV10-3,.,AISGPGINYGYT
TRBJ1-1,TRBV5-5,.,ASGEDRQSMNTEAF
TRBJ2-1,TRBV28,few,ASSPGLYNEQF
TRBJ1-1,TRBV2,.,ASTPGLGSNTEAF
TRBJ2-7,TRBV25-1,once,ASKGREIPYEQY
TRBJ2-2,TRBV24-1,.,ATSDLVRPTNNTGELF
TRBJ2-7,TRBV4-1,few,ASSYDGQLNEQY
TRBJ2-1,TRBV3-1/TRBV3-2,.,ASSQDPSGHHNEQF
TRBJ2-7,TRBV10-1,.,ASSEEITGLDEQY
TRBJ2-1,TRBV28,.,ASSGSGRAPYNEQF
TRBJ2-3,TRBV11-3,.,ASSLYVAGGPLDTQY
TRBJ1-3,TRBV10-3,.,AISGTTGLSSGNTIY
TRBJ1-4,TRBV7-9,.,ASSLVRQGPNEKLF
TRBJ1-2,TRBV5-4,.,ASSIDTNYGYT
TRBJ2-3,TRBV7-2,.,ASSFRVVGTDTQY
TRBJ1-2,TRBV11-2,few,ASSFLAGNYGYT
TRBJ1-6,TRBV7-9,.,ASSFSGQSNSPLH
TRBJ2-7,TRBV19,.,ASSIARDYEQY
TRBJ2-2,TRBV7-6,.,ASSPHRDRDTGELF